This TCR beta chain originates from a study of tumor-infiltrating lymphocytes in primary liver carcinoma. In the study overall: Every sample contained roughly 3.5 to 7.13 million productive TCRbeta reads, and these numbers were similar from one tissue type to another.

cDNA specific to TCR beta was made from 500 ng of total RNA, with a constant-region primer employed for priming. ARM-PCR was slightly modified, and three nested multiplex PCR rounds with it gave rise to the TCR beta libraries. Rounds one and two of PCR, each of 10 to 11 cycles, were primed with TRBV1-TRBV30 forward primers and a C-beta reverse primer. From the multiplex PCR reads, TCRdb called clonotypes with MiXCR, one entry per CDR3 protein. There are some 25,000 distinct CDR3 sequences in the sample; about 73% occur only once, and just over 45% lies in the top ten. Notes on the study in general: Found in all five tumor regions were only about 7-24% of top clones.

The germline gives CDR1 SGHRS, CDR2 YFSETQ. This CDR3 contains 14 residues. Trimming cost V 4 bases and J 1 base; bases outside gene matches: 4. The tissue used was unsorted bulk material of roughly 17-34 mg. RNA and DNA were co-extracted from it with the AllPrep DNA/RNA mini kit. Treatment of the patients' primary liver carcinoma consisted of surgical resection. Every one of the tumor samples had a viable tumor cell content above 90%. In this sample, this clonotype turned up many times. Its target is not known. This clonotype was obtained from a man in his forties with primary liver carcinoma and hepatitis B virus infection. The sequencing input was liver tumor tissue from sampling region 3. Specified subset: tumor region T3, left-lateral pole. The chain has TRBV5-1 and TRBJ2-5; TRBD2 agrees at 7 bases. The DNA for the CDR3 is TGCGCCAGCAGCCAGTGGGGGGGCCAAGAGACCCAGTACTTC. Protein sequence: CASSQWGGQETQYF.